Sequencing of this T cell receptor beta chain was carried out in a study of cytomegalovirus exposure and HLA in healthy donors. Study-wide results and caveats: In vitro confirmation showed a few CMV-associated chains to be CMV antigen specific. Subsequent analysis showed first-cohort TCR clusters tending to co-occur in some 110 validation repertoires.

The sample holds one count of this clone. Its specificity is unknown. Generated by immunoSEQ multiplex PCR, the TCRdb table keeps only in-frame clones and is missing some. The sample has hundreds of thousands of clones, approximately 90% seen once. Trimming took off 3 bases at V and 2 bases at J, with 11 bases between the two ends. The CDR3 is made up of 15 amino acids. The V gene's germline CDR1 is MDHEN and CDR2 SYDVKM. This receptor was obtained from a woman between 18 and 29 years old in good health and CMV-seronegative. The specimen was PBMCs. V is TRBV28 and J is TRBJ1-5; TRBD1 might be the D (5 bases). The CDR3 DNA sequence: TGTGCCAGCAGTTTCGGCGGGGGGGGCAATCAGCCCCAGCATTTT. This gives the protein CASSFGGGGNQPQHF.